The 8 T cell receptor beta chains below come from one sample, sequenced in a study of T cells in women clearing cervical HPV infection. Repertoires were generated with immunoSEQ multiplex PCR, while TCRdb's copy carries only in-frame clones and drops some. Its table lists about 23,000 clones. The sequenced sample consisted of blood buffy coat. These receptor sequences come from a woman aged 18-69 years with a cervical HPV16 infection that either progressed to CIN3+ or cleared (not recorded which).

As to this clone: The read is 3 residues too short to cover the CDR3 end, so that end is filled in from the germline J gene. The chain combines TRBV18 with TRBJ1-4; 8 positions agree with TRBD1. The CDR3 has 20 amino acids. Losses at the gene ends were 3 bases for V and 4 bases for J; bases not matched to a gene: 19. Germline CDR1 and CDR2: KGHSH and LQKENI. The CDR3 bases that were read are TGTGCCAGCTCACCCATCCCAAGATATCCGGGACAGGTGCATAATGAAAAA. This codes for CASSPIPRYPGQVHNEK. The entire CDR3 protein is CASSPIPRYPGQVHNEKLFF.

Turning to this clone: The CDR3 goes on 3 residues after the read ends, and that part is filled in from the germline J gene. The rearrangement uses TRBV14 and TRBJ1-1, with TRBD1 matching over 7 bases. The CDR3 runs 16 residues. The germline gives CDR1 SGHDN, CDR2 FVKESK. The V segment lost 4 bases and the J segment 5 bases; nucleotides outside the gene matches: 13. The DNA read from the CDR3 is TGTGCCAGCAGCCTTTATGGGGCAGGGGGATGGACTGAA. It codes for CASSLYGAGGWTE. The entire CDR3 sequence reads CASSLYGAGGWTEAFF. Filled out from reference TRBV14 and TRBJ1-1, the complete variable domain reads EAGVTQFPSHSVIEKGQTVTLRCDPISGHDNLYWYRRVMGKEIKFLLHFVKESKQDESGMPNNRFLAERTGGTYSTLKVQPAELEDSGVYFCASSLYGAGGWTEAFFGQGTRLTVV.

To note about this clone: From the germline J gene comes the end of the CDR3, since the read stops 3 residues before it. This chain uses TRBV2 with TRBJ2-3; 9 bases are a match to TRBD1. Losses at the gene ends were 4 bases for V and 4 bases for J; bases not matched to a gene: 6. Germline CDR1 and CDR2: SNHLY and FYNNEI. The CDR3 covers 15 residues. CDR3: CASSVDRGGADTQYF. CDR3 DNA (partial): TGTGCCAGCAGTGTGGACAGGGGTGGTGCAGATACG.

On this clone: The read ends 3 residues before the CDR3 terminus; that terminus is restored from the germline J gene. V is TRBV19 and J is TRBJ1-1, with TRBD1 identical over 8 bases. This CDR3 is 15 amino acids long. Trimming removed 5 bases from V and 5 bases from J; junction bases left unmatched: 10. The germline V gene has CDR1 LNHDA and CDR2 SQIVND (reference sequence). CDR3 in amino acids: CASSYSGTGLTEAFF. Partial CDR3 DNA: TGTGCCAGTAGTTACTCCGGGACAGGCCTGACTGAA.

With respect to this clone: The read ends 3 residues shy of where the CDR3 ends; the end is completed using the germline J gene. The chain links TRBV19 to TRBJ1-3; perhaps TRBD1 as D (6 bases). V lost 5 bases and J lost 0, with 14 bases in between. CDR1 and CDR2 from the germline V gene are LNHDA and SQIVND (reference sequence). The CDR3 length is 16 residues. CDR3 sequence: CASSGADRYSGNTIYF. The sequenced part of the CDR3 DNA is TGTGCCAGTAGTGGCGCGGACAGATACTCTGGAAACACC.

A word on this clone: The read ends 3 residues shy of where the CDR3 ends; the end is completed using the germline J gene. The chain is built from TRBV19 and TRBJ1-2; TRBD1 matches 9 bases. Trimming cost V 7 bases and J 4 bases; bases outside gene matches: 10. The CDR3 loop spans 15 amino acids. CDR1 and CDR2 (germline): LNHDA, SQIVND (reference sequence). The CDR3 bases that were read are TGTGCCAGTACTACGACCAGGACAGGGGTCTATGGC. Amino acid sequence: CASTTTRTGVYG. The full CDR3 sequence reads CASTTTRTGVYGYTF. The full variable domain, rest sourced from reference TRBV19 and TRBJ1-2, is DGGITQSPKYLFRKEGQNVTLSCEQNLNHDAMYWYRQDPGQGLRLIYYSQIVNDFQKGDIAEGYSVSREKKESFPLTVTSAQKNPTAFYLCASTTTRTGVYGYTFGSGTRLTVV.

For this clone: The missing CDR3 end, 3 residues past where the read stops, is filled in from the germline J gene. The V gene is TRBV9, the J gene TRBJ2-3; D may be TRBD2 (6 bases). Trimming removed 3 bases from V and 6 bases from J, with 14 bases in between. Germline V CDR1 and CDR2: SGDLS, YYNGEE. There are 14 residues in the CDR3. CDR3 bases read: TGTGCCAGCAGCGGTTTGGCGGGGAGGGATACG. It encodes CASSGLAGRDT. The entire CDR3 protein is CASSGLAGRDTQYF.

Worth noting for this clone: The CDR3 end is not reached by the read, which stops 3 residues before it; the germline J gene fills it in. The rearrangement uses TRBV20-1 and TRBJ2-1; TRBD2 matches 9 bases. CDR3 size: 14 residues. Germline CDR1 is DFQATT and CDR2 is SNEGSKA (reference sequence). J gave up 5 bases and V 8 bases, and 10 bases lay outside the gene matches. CDR3 bases read: TGCAGTTCCCCCCTAGCGGGAAGGAACAATGAG. Its translation is CSSPLAGRNNE. The entire CDR3 protein is CSSPLAGRNNEQFF.